One T cell receptor beta chain is described in this entry. Its target is unknown. Naive CD8 isolation took CD45RO-negative cells positively selected for CCR7 and excluded terminally differentiated effector memory CD45RA+ cells. This CDR3 is built from 17 residues. CDR1 and CDR2 from the germline V gene are WNHNN and SYGVQD (reference sequence). V lost 2 bases and J lost 0, with 17 bases in between. The sample originates from a study of shared clonotypes between healthy human individuals. Study conclusions and caveats: There were few donors, and this limited the genetic and exposure-history diversity represented.

Assay: immunoSEQ multiplex PCR; the TCRdb copy retains only in-frame clones and omits some. Of around 640,000 clones in the sample, approximately 96% are singletons; the top ten hold 0.11%. This sequence originates from a woman aged 25 to 39 in good health. Specimen: naive CD8+ T cells sorted from blood. J is TRBJ2-7 and V is TRBV10-1; the D is unclear. Written as DNA, the CDR3 is TGCGCCAGCAGTGAGGGCTTAAGTGGAGTGAGCTCCTACGAGCAGTACTTC. It is translated as CASSEGLSGVSSYEQYF.